The 23 T cell receptor beta chains in this list originate from one sample, sequenced in a study of CD8+ T cells in alopecia areata. Sequencing relied on a cDNA template that was reverse transcribed from extracted RNA. Clones were read by immunoSEQ multiplex PCR, and TCRdb kept only the in-frame ones, dropping some. The data hold fewer than 100,000 clones, with about 45% observed a single time. Sequencing input: CD4+ T cells sorted from blood. These receptors were collected from a human donor with alopecia areata.

CDR3 nucleotides: TGTGCCATCAGTTCAACCACAGATACGCAGTATTTT. Residues: CAISSTTDTQYF. The chain employs TRBV10-3 and TRBJ2-3; no definite D call. Trimming removed 5 bases from V and 2 bases from J, with 5 bases in between. Germline V CDR1 and CDR2: ENHRY, SYGVKD. The CDR3 is 12 amino acids.

In this sample, this clone turned up a few times. This chain uses TRBV29-1 with TRBJ2-6, with unresolved D. CDR1 and CDR2 from the germline V gene are SQVTM and ANQGSEA. Trimming took off 7 bases at V and 0 bases at J, with 10 bases between the two ends. The CDR3 is made up of 14 amino acids. This chain's CDR3 is CSATGSSGANVLTF. The CDR3 bases are TGCAGCGCTACCGGAAGCTCTGGGGCCAACGTCCTGACTTTC. The variable domain in full, with the rest retrieved from reference TRBV29-1 and TRBJ2-6, is SAVISQKPSRDICQRGTSLTIQCQVDSQVTMMFWYRQQPGQSLTLIATANQGSEATYESGFVIDKFPISRPNLTFSTLTVSNMSPEDSSIYLCSATGSSGANVLTFGAGSRLTVL.

The V and J genes are TRBV16 and TRBJ2-4, with D perhaps TRBD1 or TRBD2 (5 bases each). Between the trimmed V and J ends, which lost 6 bases and 11 bases, there was a span of 14 bases. The CDR3 sequence is 12 residues long. Germline V gene sequence: CDR1 KGHSY, CDR2 FQNENV. The CDR3 bases are TGTGCCAGCAGACCAAATCAGGGAGTTCAGTACTTC. Encoded protein: CASRPNQGVQYF.

The chain recombines TRBV30 with TRBJ2-5, with 8 bases aligning to TRBD2. The germline CDR1 and CDR2 sequences are GTSNPN and SVGIG (reference sequence). This CDR3 comprises 17 residues. The V and J ends lost 2 bases and 4 bases, in that order; junction bases with no gene match: 15. The CDR3 sequence: CAWSTGSGRGYLETQYF. DNA of the CDR3: TGTGCCTGGAGTACCGGGAGCGGGAGAGGTTACTTAGAGACCCAGTACTTC.

The rearrangement uses TRBV6-5 and TRBJ2-7; 8 bases map to TRBD1. V lost 2 bases, J lost 3 bases, and 3 bases stayed unmatched. This CDR3 is 14 amino acids long. In germline, CDR1 is MNHEY, CDR2 SVGAGI. The chain's CDR3 is CASSYGDRHYEQYF. In DNA form, the CDR3 reads TGTGCCAGCAGTTACGGGGACAGGCACTACGAGCAGTACTTC.

The genes are TRBV29-1 and TRBJ2-1; D might be TRBD1 (6 bases). The CDR3 is 14 amino acids. Trimming cost V 4 bases and J 9 bases, with 19 bases left between them. Germline CDR1 and CDR2: SQVTM and ANQGSEA. CDR3: CSVVAGAVIGEQFF. The DNA of the CDR3 is TGCAGCGTTGTTGCAGGGGCGGTTATTGGTGAGCAGTTCTTC.

The rearrangement uses TRBV18 and TRBJ2-3, with D maybe TRBD2 (6 bases). The V gene's germline CDR1 is KGHSH and CDR2 LQKENI. The CDR3 spans 15 residues. V was cut by 3 bases and J by 4 bases, with 14 bases left in between. The CDR3: CASSPSRGSPDTQYF. In DNA form, the CDR3 reads TGTGCCAGCTCACCTTCACGGGGGAGCCCAGATACGCAGTATTTT.

The chain is built from TRBV29-1 and TRBJ2-1, with D tentatively TRBD2 (6 bases). V lost 4 bases and J 6 bases, leaving 22 bases between the germline ends. CDR3 length: 16 residues. The germline V gene has CDR1 SQVTM and CDR2 ANQGSEA. As DNA, the CDR3 is TGCAGCGTTGTACCGGGACTTATAAGCTCTTCCAATGAGCAGTTCTTC. It encodes CSVVPGLISSSNEQFF.

This clone was detected a few times. The J gene is TRBJ2-2, the V gene TRBV29-1; no reliable D call. Germline V lookup: CDR1 SQVTM, CDR2 ANQGSEA. Trimming took 3 bases from V and 5 from J, leaving 10 bases between them. The CDR3 spans 13 residues. The CDR3 DNA sequence: TGCAGCGTTGATAGGGCCAGTACCGGGGAGCTGTTTTTT. Amino acid sequence: CSVDRASTGELFF.

The table lists this clone with a few counts. This chain uses TRBV29-1 with TRBJ2-7; D is perhaps TRBD1 (6 bases). The germline V gene encodes CDR1 SQVTM and CDR2 ANQGSEA. Trimming stripped 4 bases from V and 4 bases from J, with 11 bases between. The CDR3 consists of 12 residues. Written as DNA, the CDR3 is TGCAGCGTTGGAAACAGGGATTACGAGCAGTACTTC. It codes for CSVGNRDYEQYF.

V and J are TRBV28 and TRBJ2-3, with 7 bases lining up with TRBD1. The CDR3 contains 15 residues. Germline-derived CDR1 and CDR2 are MDHEN and SYDVKM. The V gene end was trimmed by 5 bases and the J gene end by 2 bases; junction bases not matched to a gene: 7. The CDR3, as DNA: TGTGCCAGCAGTCCACAGGGGTCTTACACAGATACGCAGTATTTT. It codes for CASSPQGSYTDTQYF. The entire variable domain, with the rest obtained from reference TRBV28 and TRBJ2-3, is as follows: DVKVTQSSRYLVKRTGEKVFLECVQDMDHENMFWYRQDPGLGLRLIYFSYDVKMKEKGDIPEGYSVSREKKERFSLILESASTNQTSMYLCASSPQGSYTDTQYFGPGTRLTVL.

The rearrangement links TRBV30 to TRBJ2-1, with no clear D. This CDR3 has 12 residues. V was clipped by 2 bases and J by 8 bases, with 10 bases between them. Germline V gives CDR1 GTSNPN, CDR2 SVGIG (reference sequence). CDR3 nucleotide sequence: TGTGCCTGGAGTAGCCCGGGCTATGAGCAGTTCTTC. Its protein product is CAWSSPGYEQFF.

In DNA form, the CDR3 reads TGTGCCAGCAGTCACCGGGACAGGGTTTGGTACACCTTC. Translated, it gives CASSHRDRVWYTF. The chain carries TRBV11-2 and TRBJ1-2; 9 nucleotides align to TRBD1. Germline loops: CDR1 SGHAT, CDR2 FQNNGV. V lost 6 bases, J lost 11 bases, and 10 bases stayed unmatched. CDR3 length: 13 residues.

This clone was picked up a small number of times. This chain links TRBV29-1 with TRBJ2-2; D perhaps matches TRBD2 (5 bases). This CDR3 comprises 15 residues. The germline V gene has CDR1 SQVTM and CDR2 ANQGSEA. Trimming removed 5 bases from V and 0 bases from J, with 13 bases in between. For the CDR3, the DNA is TGCAGCGTTCGGGGTGACCAGACGAACACCGGGGAGCTGTTTTTT. This encodes CSVRGDQTNTGELFF.

This chain joins TRBV5-1 and TRBJ2-2; D might be TRBD1 (6 bases). In germline, CDR1 is SGHRS, CDR2 YFSETQ. The CDR3 contains 16 residues. V was clipped by 0 bases and J by 4 bases, with 13 bases between them. CDR3 DNA: TGCGCCAGCAGCTTGGGGACAGATAGGATCACCGGGGAGCTGTTTTTT. It encodes CASSLGTDRITGELFF.

In this sample, this clone turned up a few times. The chain carries TRBV18 and TRBJ1-5, with D unclear. The CDR3 has 13 residues. With 1 base removed from V and 6 bases from J, the gap between germline ends came to 7 bases. Germline V gene data show CDR1 as KGHSH and CDR2 as LQKENI. CDR3 sequence: CASSPQGSQPQHF. CDR3 nucleotides: TGTGCCAGCTCACCACAGGGATCTCAGCCCCAGCATTTT.

This clone was recorded only once. This specimen includes other DNA sequences encoding the same CDR3. The gene calls are TRBV29-1 and TRBJ1-5, with D tentatively TRBD1 (6 bases). This CDR3 is built from 14 residues. The V end lost 4 bases, the J end lost 4 bases, and 14 bases lay between the germline ends. Germline V CDR1 and CDR2: SQVTM, ANQGSEA. The CDR3 DNA is TGCAGCGTTGGCCTGGGAACAGGGAATCAGCCCCAGCATTTT. Protein product: CSVGLGTGNQPQHF.

This clone appeared many times. This specimen includes other DNA sequences encoding the same CDR3. The rearrangement joins TRBV10-3 to TRBJ2-3; D is unresolved. In germline, CDR1 is ENHRY, CDR2 SYGVKD. V was clipped by 0 bases and J by 5 bases, with 3 bases between them. There are 12 residues in the CDR3. This CDR3 reads CAISESGDTQYF. The CDR3 bases are TGTGCCATCAGTGAGTCCGGAGATACGCAGTATTTT.

The rearrangement uses TRBV7-2 and TRBJ2-1; possibly TRBD1 for D (5 bases). CDR1 SGHTA and CDR2 FQGNSA come from the germline V gene. CDR3 length: 13 amino acids. Trimming stripped 2 bases from V and 4 bases from J, with 6 bases between. The CDR3 region is CASSLSGYNEQFF. The CDR3 nucleotides read TGTGCCAGCAGCTTATCAGGGTACAATGAGCAGTTCTTC.

The chain carries TRBV29-1 and TRBJ2-7; no firm D call. CDR1 and CDR2 from the germline V gene are SQVTM and ANQGSEA. V lost 4 bases and J lost 1, with 8 bases in between. This CDR3 spans 12 amino acids. CDR3 protein: CSVGPGSYEQYF. CDR3 in DNA: TGCAGCGTTGGTCCAGGTTCCTACGAGCAGTACTTC.

CDR3 DNA sequence: TGTGCCTGGAGTCTACGGGACGGCTACAATGAGCAGTTCTTC. This translates into CAWSLRDGYNEQFF. The chain joins TRBV30 to TRBJ2-1; D could derive from TRBD1 or TRBD2 (5 bases each). The CDR3 extends over 14 amino acids. V was trimmed by 2 bases and J by 3 bases, leaving 11 bases between them. From germline, CDR1 is GTSNPN and CDR2 SVGIG (reference sequence).

The rearrangement links TRBV2 to TRBJ2-6, with D perhaps TRBD1 or TRBD2 (5 bases each). The V and J ends lost 7 bases and 0 bases respectively, with 7 bases between them. Per the germline V gene, CDR1 is SNHLY and CDR2 is FYNNEI. The CDR3 is 14 residues long. The CDR3, as DNA: TGTGCCAGCATGGGACCCTCTGGGGCCAACGTCCTGACTTTC. Translation: CASMGPSGANVLTF.

The chain links TRBV5-1 to TRBJ2-6; D possibly corresponds to TRBD1 (5 bases). V was pared by 5 bases and J by 0 bases, with 12 bases between. The length of the CDR3 is 16 residues. Germline CDR1 SGHRS, CDR2 YFSETQ. The CDR3 sequence is CASRSNTGSGANVLTF. CDR3 nucleotide sequence: TGCGCCAGCAGATCCAATACAGGCTCTGGGGCCAACGTCCTGACTTTC. Looking up the rest from reference TRBV5-1 and TRBJ2-6 gives the full variable domain: KAGVTQTPRYLIKTRGQQVTLSCSPISGHRSVSWYQQTPGQGLQFLFEYFSETQRNKGNFPGRFSGRQFSNSRSEMNVSTLELGDSALYLCASRSNTGSGANVLTFGAGSRLTVL.